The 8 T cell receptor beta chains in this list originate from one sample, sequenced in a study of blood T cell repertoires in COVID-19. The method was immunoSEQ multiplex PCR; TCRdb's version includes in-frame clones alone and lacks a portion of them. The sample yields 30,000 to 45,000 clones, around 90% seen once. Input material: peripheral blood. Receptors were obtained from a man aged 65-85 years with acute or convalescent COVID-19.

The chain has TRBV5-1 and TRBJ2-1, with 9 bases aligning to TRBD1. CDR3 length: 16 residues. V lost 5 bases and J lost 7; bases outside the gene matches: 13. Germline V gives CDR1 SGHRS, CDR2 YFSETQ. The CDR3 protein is CASRATPGQGVNEQFF. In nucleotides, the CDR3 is TGCGCCAGCAGGGCTACGCCGGGACAGGGAGTAAATGAGCAGTTCTTC.

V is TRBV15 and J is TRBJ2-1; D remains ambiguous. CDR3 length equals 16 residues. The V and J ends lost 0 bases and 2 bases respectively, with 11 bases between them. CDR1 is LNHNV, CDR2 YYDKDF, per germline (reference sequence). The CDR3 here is CATSRDLPTPYNEQFF. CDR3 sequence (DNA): TGTGCCACCAGCAGAGATCTACCCACTCCCTACAATGAGCAGTTCTTC. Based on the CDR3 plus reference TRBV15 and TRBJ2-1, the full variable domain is DAMVIQNPRYQVTQFGKPVTLSCSQTLNHNVMYWYQQKSSQAPKLLFHYYDKDFNNEADTPDNFQSRRPNTSFCFLDIRSPGLGDTAMYLCATSRDLPTPYNEQFFGPGTRLTVL.

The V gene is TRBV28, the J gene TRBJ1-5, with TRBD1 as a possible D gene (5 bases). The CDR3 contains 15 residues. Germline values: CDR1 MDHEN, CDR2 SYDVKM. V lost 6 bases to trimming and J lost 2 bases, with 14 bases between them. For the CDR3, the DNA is TGTGCCAGCAGGGGCGGGGGGAACGGCAATCAGCCCCAGCATTTT. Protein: CASRGGGNGNQPQHF.

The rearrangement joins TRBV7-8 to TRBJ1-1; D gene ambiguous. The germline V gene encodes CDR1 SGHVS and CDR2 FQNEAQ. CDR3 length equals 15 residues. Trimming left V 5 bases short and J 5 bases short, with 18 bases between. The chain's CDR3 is CASSPGAFGWTEAFF. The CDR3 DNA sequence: TGTGCCAGCAGCCCTGGAGCGTTTGGGTGGACTGAAGCTTTCTTT.

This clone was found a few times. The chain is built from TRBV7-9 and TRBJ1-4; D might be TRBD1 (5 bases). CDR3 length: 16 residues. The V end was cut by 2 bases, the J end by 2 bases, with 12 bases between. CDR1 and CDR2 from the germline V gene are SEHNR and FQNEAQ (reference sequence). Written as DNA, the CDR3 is TGTGCCAGCAGCTTAAAGTCGGGGGACACTAATGAAAAACTGTTTTTT. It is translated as CASSLKSGDTNEKLFF.

CDR3: CASSKIPGRGETQYF. CDR3 nucleotide sequence: TGTGCCAGCAGCAAAATACCAGGGAGGGGAGAGACCCAGTACTTC. The V and J genes are TRBV21-1 and TRBJ2-5; the table's D call TRBD2 went unverified against the DNA. TRBV21-1 is reported as a pseudogene. This CDR3 is built from 15 residues.

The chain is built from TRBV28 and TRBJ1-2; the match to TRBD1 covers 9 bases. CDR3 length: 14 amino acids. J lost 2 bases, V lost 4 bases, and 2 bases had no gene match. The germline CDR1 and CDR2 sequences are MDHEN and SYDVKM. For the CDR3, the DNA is TGTGCCAGCAGTTCCGGGACAGGGAACTATGGCTACACCTTC. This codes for CASSSGTGNYGYTF.

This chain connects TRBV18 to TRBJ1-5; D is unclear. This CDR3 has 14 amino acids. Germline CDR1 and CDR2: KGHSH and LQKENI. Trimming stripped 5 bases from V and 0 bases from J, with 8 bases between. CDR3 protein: CASSTTPSNQPQHF. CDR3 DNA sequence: TGTGCCAGCTCAACCACACCTAGCAATCAGCCCCAGCATTTT.